Sequencing of this T cell receptor beta chain was carried out in a study of beta chain features in type 1 diabetes. Remarks on this clone: Its antigen remains unknown.

The isolated RNA, all of it, was reverse transcribed, so expressed TCRB transcripts were what got sequenced. About 3.4 million reads on average were seen across naive, central memory and regulatory T cell samples. Method: immunoSEQ multiplex PCR; TCRdb's copy keeps in-frame clones and lacks some. The table lists approximately 140,000 clones, 9% of them singletons. General observations from the study: In type 1 diabetes patients, VDJ junctions had fewer insertions; deletions at these junctions were more frequent. When Type 1 diabetes patients were examined, their TCRB CDR3s proved moderately but significantly shorter in all four CD4+ subsets.

Staining for CD45RO/CCR7/CD25/CD127/CD95/CD27 allowed sorting of CD4+ naive, central memory, regulatory and stem cell-like memory cells. Each of the sorted populations had a purity greater than 98%. V was pared by 3 bases and J by 9 bases, with 10 bases of the junction left unmatched. This CDR3 has 15 residues. Per the germline V gene, CDR1 is SNHLY and CDR2 is FYNNEI. Input material: central memory CD4+ T cells from blood. This sequence originates from a young man with type 1 diabetes. The rearrangement uses TRBV2 and TRBJ1-5; 8 bases line up with TRBD1. The CDR3 DNA sequence: TGTGCCAGCAGTGAGGACAGGGCTTCCAATATGCCCCAGCATTTT. This translates into CASSEDRASNMPQHF.